The 14 T cell receptor beta chains in this list originate from one sample, sequenced in a study of blood T cell repertoires in COVID-19. The method was immunoSEQ multiplex PCR; TCRdb's version includes in-frame clones alone and lacks a portion of them. The table records roughly 280,000 clones, 85% to 90% of them present only once. Input material: peripheral blood. These receptors were collected from a woman between 25 and 40 years old with COVID-19, enrolled during active disease.

This clone was counted a single time. The chain links TRBV2 to TRBJ1-2; D is uncertain. The CDR3 is 11 amino acids. CDR1 and CDR2 (germline): SNHLY, FYNNEI. Trimming removed 9 bases at V and 3 bases at J, with 8 bases between. The CDR3 spells CASTPYYGYTF. As DNA, the CDR3 is TGTGCCAGTACACCTTACTATGGCTACACCTTC.

This rearrangement joins TRBV7-3 to TRBJ2-1; 11 bases are a match to TRBD2. Germline V gives CDR1 SGHTA, CDR2 FQGTGA. V gave up 4 bases and J gave up 3 bases; unmatched junction bases: 2. The CDR3 is made up of 15 amino acids. CDR3 sequence reads: CASSYGLAGYNEQFF. The CDR3 nucleotides read TGTGCCAGCAGCTACGGACTAGCGGGCTACAATGAGCAGTTCTTC. The full variable domain, with the rest looked up from reference TRBV7-3 and TRBJ2-1, is GAGVSQTPSNKVTEKGKYVELRCDPISGHTALYWYRQSLGQGPEFLIYFQGTGAADDSGLPNDRFFAVRPEGSVSTLKIQRTERGDSAVYLCASSYGLAGYNEQFFGPGTRLTVL.

J is TRBJ1-2 and V is TRBV2; 8 positions agree with TRBD1. CDR1 is SNHLY, CDR2 FYNNEI, per germline. CDR3 length equals 13 residues. V was pared by 6 bases and J by 3 bases, with 3 bases of the junction left unmatched. The CDR3 here is CASSKTGDYGYTF. CDR3 DNA sequence: TGTGCCAGCAGCAAGACAGGGGACTATGGCTACACCTTC.

The J gene is TRBJ2-7, the V gene TRBV5-6; 13 nucleotides agree with TRBD2. Germline CDR1 reads SGHDT; CDR2 reads YYEEEE. CDR3 length: 18 amino acids. Germline trimming cut 4 bases from V and 3 bases from J; bases unmatched to any gene: 13. The CDR3 bases are TGTGCCAGCAGCCGTTCGATCGGACTAGCGGGAGAACTCTACGAGCAGTACTTC. Amino acid sequence: CASSRSIGLAGELYEQYF.

The chain recombines TRBV5-1 with TRBJ1-6; 8 bases match TRBD1. Germline loops: CDR1 SGHRS, CDR2 YFSETQ. The CDR3 length is 15 residues. Unmatched junction bases numbered 9, after V lost 4 bases and J lost 9 bases. The CDR3 DNA follows: TGCGCCAGCAGCCTTGGACAGGGCCAAACTTCACCCCTCCACTTT. It translates to CASSLGQGQTSPLHF.

The V gene is TRBV18, the J gene TRBJ2-5, with 15 bases matching TRBD2. The CDR3 loop spans 14 amino acids. With 6 bases clipped from V and 5 bases from J, the junction kept 1 base outside the gene matches. In germline, CDR1 is KGHSH, CDR2 LQKENI. The CDR3 sequence: CASSGTSGRETQYF. The CDR3 coding sequence is TGTGCCAGCTCCGGGACTAGCGGGAGGGAGACCCAGTACTTC.

The chain couples TRBV6-5 to TRBJ1-1, with D perhaps matching TRBD1 (5 bases). Germline V lookup: CDR1 MNHEY, CDR2 SVGAGI. The germline V and J ends were trimmed by 6 bases and 6 bases, with 8 bases remaining between them. The CDR3 consists of 11 residues. The CDR3 is CASRGGSEAFF. CDR3 bases: TGTGCCAGCAGGGGGGGATCTGAAGCTTTCTTT.

J is TRBJ2-3 and V is TRBV11-2, with 10 bases that match TRBD2. V lost 1 base and J lost 6; bases outside the gene matches: 7. The CDR3 is made up of 16 amino acids. From germline, CDR1 is SGHAT and CDR2 FQNNGV. The CDR3 DNA reads TGTGCCAGCAGCTTAGGTCTAGCGGGAGTAGCGGATACGCAGTATTTT. Residues: CASSLGLAGVADTQYF.

The chain has TRBV2 and TRBJ2-7; the match to TRBD1 covers 10 bases. V trimming: 4 bases; J trimming: 6 bases; junction bases outside the gene matches: 9. The CDR3 is 15 residues long. From germline, CDR1 is SNHLY and CDR2 FYNNEI. The CDR3 reads CASSVSTGGRAEQYF. CDR3 sequence (DNA): TGTGCCAGCAGTGTCTCGACAGGGGGCAGGGCCGAGCAGTACTTC. The full variable domain, rest sourced from reference TRBV2 and TRBJ2-7, is EPEVTQTPSHQVTQMGQEVILRCVPISNHLYFYWYRQILGQKVEFLVSFYNNEISEKSEIFDDQFSVERPDGSNFTLKIRSTKLEDSAMYFCASSVSTGGRAEQYFGPGTRLTVT.

This sequence joins TRBV7-3 and TRBJ2-1; 10 nucleotides line up with TRBD2. Germline V lookup: CDR1 SGHTA, CDR2 FQGTGA. Trimming took 6 bases from V and 5 from J; bases not matched to a gene: 10. There are 16 residues in the CDR3. The CDR3 region has the DNA TGTGCCAGCAGTCTCACCGGGACTAGCGTAAACAATGAGCAGTTCTTC. This codes for CASSLTGTSVNNEQFF.

V usage is TRBV24-1 and J usage is TRBJ1-5, with 9 bases lining up with TRBD1. The CDR3 runs 13 residues. V shed 10 bases, J shed 7 bases, and the junction held 7 bases outside the gene matches. Per the germline V gene, CDR1 is KGHDR and CDR2 is SFDVKD. This CDR3 reads CATGGQGTQPQHF. CDR3 coding DNA: TGTGCCACGGGTGGACAGGGGACCCAGCCCCAGCATTTT.

The chain joins TRBV3-1 (or the pseudogene TRBV3-2) to TRBJ2-7; 7 bases are shared with TRBD2. The CDR3 covers 15 residues. After removal of 5 bases from V and 7 bases from J, the junction contained 14 bases not matched to a gene. Germline-derived CDR1 and CDR2 are LGHDT and YNNKEL (reference sequence). Here the CDR3 DNA reads TGTGCCAGCAGCTCCGCGGTCGGGAGGATAGGGGAGCAGTACTTC. It codes for CASSSAVGRIGEQYF.

The chain combines TRBV21-1 with TRBJ2-7; the table assigns TRBD2, which was not confirmed against the DNA. TRBV21-1 corresponds to a pseudogene. This CDR3 region has 13 residues. CDR3 region: CARSLDGAYEQYF. For the CDR3, the DNA is TGTGCCAGGTCTCTGGACGGGGCCTACGAGCAGTACTTC.

The chain has TRBV5-1 and TRBJ2-3; the match to TRBD2 covers 10 bases. The CDR3 has 14 residues. V shed 7 bases, J shed 2 bases, and the junction held 4 bases outside the gene matches. Per the germline V gene, CDR1 is SGHRS and CDR2 is YFSETQ. Here the CDR3 reads CASGLAGVTDTQYF. The DNA of the CDR3 is TGCGCCAGCGGGCTAGCGGGAGTCACAGATACGCAGTATTTT.